Sequencing of this T cell receptor (beta chain) was carried out in a study of shared clonotypes between healthy human individuals. Study summary: Per donor, CD8 memory used one plate, CD8 naive used two, CD4 memory used three and CD4 naive used three.

Study-level points and caveats: Rarefaction curves obtained for sorted subsets showed sequencing incomplete despite large depth.

Note on this clone: Its antigen is unidentified.

Germline V gives CDR1 MGHRA, CDR2 YSYEKL. Between the trimmed V and J ends, which lost 4 bases and 7 bases, there was a span of 11 bases. The CDR3 covers 13 residues. Recent acute infections and vaccinations were absent in the healthy HIV-negative adult donors. Authors' data handling: Filtering was not the same, since immunoSEQ gave junction-only sequences without quality scores. Assay used: immunoSEQ multiplex PCR; TCRdb lists only in-frame clones, some missing. D and trimming come from the DNA, and the V and J calls and clone size come from that table. The repertoire consists of about 680,000 clones, with over 65% occurring once and the leading ten covering under 2%.

This sequence joins TRBV4-1 and TRBJ2-1, with D possibly being TRBD2 (5 bases). Material: memory CD4+ T cells sorted from blood. As for subset: CD45RA-negative fraction. This clonotype was obtained from a woman in her 30s in good health. CDR3 amino acids: CASSPRGRNEQFF. The CDR3 bases are TGCGCCAGCAGCCCTCGCGGGCGAAATGAGCAGTTCTTC.